These 5 T cell receptor beta chains share one sample of origin, sequenced in a study of response to subunit inactivated influenza vaccine listed by TCRdb under 2018. The library was made by RT-PCR. The sequencer was an Illumina HiSeq 2500. TCRdb handled the public reads itself, with Q25 trimming in fastp and clone calling in MiXCR, and kept productive beta chains. When rows share a CDR3 protein, they turn into one entry using the most common DNA and genes. The sample has more than 550,000 distinct CDR3 sequences on record, over 9% of them singletons. Clones ranked in the top ten supply 8% to 13% of the sample. This sample was also put to use in a study of T cells expressing NK-cell markers. The second study's paper adds: TCR beta cDNA libraries were prepared using 5'RACE template switching, which introduced a universal primer site and unique molecular identifiers.

Sequenced here: PBMCs from blood, sampled on the day of vaccination. The origin of the receptors is a man in his fifties who received an inactivated influenza vaccine. Donor details come from another sample of the same person, matched by shared clones.

A few counts support this clonotype. The rearrangement links TRBV7-9 to TRBJ2-7, with 7 bases lining up with TRBD1. V shed 5 bases, J shed 2 bases, and the junction held 6 bases outside the gene matches. CDR1 is SEHNR, CDR2 FQNEAQ, per germline (reference sequence). CDR3 length: 14 residues. The CDR3 reads CASSRQGYTYEQYF. Written as DNA, the CDR3 is TGTGCCAGCAGCCGACAGGGCTATACCTACGAGCAGTACTTC.

This clonotype was counted only a few times. V and J are TRBV29-1 and TRBJ1-2; D unclear. The CDR3 is 12 residues long. V was shortened by 4 bases and J by 4 bases, with 10 bases between the two germline ends. Germline CDR1 and CDR2: SQVTM and ANQGSEA. In nucleotides, the CDR3 is TGCAGCGTTGTTCGGGGTGGCTATGGCTACACCTTC. Translation: CSVVRGGYGYTF.

CDR3 sequence reads: CASSLGQGAPTQYF. The CDR3 DNA follows: TGTGCCAGCAGTTTAGGGCAGGGGGCCCCGACCCAGTACTTC. This sequence joins TRBV12-3 or TRBV12-4 and TRBJ2-5, with 8 bases lining up with TRBD1. The V and J ends lost 1 base and 7 bases, in that order; junction bases with no gene match: 5. This CDR3 has 14 residues.

The chain employs TRBV12-3 or TRBV12-4 and TRBJ1-5; 7 bases line up with TRBD1. The J segment lost 4 bases and the V segment lost 6 bases, leaving 3 bases of the junction unmatched. The CDR3 totals 13 residues. The CDR3 here is CASRQGKNQPQHF. The CDR3 coding sequence is TGTGCCAGCAGACAGGGGAAAAATCAGCCCCAGCATTTT.

This clonotype was observed a handful of times. The chain uses TRBV4-2 and TRBJ2-7; the D gene is possibly TRBD1 (6 bases). This CDR3 region has 15 residues. The ends were cut back, 4 bases at V and 3 bases at J, with 16 bases in the middle. Germline CDR1 LGHNA, CDR2 YNFKEQ. CDR3 protein: CASSPDGTRNYEQYF. CDR3 DNA sequence: TGTGCCAGCAGCCCCGACGGGACACGGAACTACGAGCAGTACTTC.